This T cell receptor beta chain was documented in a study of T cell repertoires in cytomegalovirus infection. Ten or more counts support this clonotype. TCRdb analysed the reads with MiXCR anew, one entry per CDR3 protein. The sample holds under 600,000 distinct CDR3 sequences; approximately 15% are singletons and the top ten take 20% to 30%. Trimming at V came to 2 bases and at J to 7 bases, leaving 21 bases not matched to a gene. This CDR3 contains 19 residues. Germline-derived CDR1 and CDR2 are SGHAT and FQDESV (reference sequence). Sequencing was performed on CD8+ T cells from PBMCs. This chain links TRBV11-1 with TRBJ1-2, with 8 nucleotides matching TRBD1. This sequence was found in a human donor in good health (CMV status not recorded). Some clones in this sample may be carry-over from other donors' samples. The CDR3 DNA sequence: TGTGCCAGCAGCTTACCGAGAACCGGGACAGGCCCCATAGGAGTTGGCTACACCTTC. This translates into CASSLPRTGTGPIGVGYTF.